The 17 T cell receptor beta chains below were found in one sample sequenced in a study of cytomegalovirus exposure and HLA in healthy donors (dated by TCRdb to about 2017). Library preparation employed the immunoSEQ multiplex PCR assay. The multiplex PCR relied on a mix of 60 forward primers for TCR Vbeta segments and 13 reverse primers for TCR Jbeta segments. Held by TCRdb, this immuneACCESS table contains in-frame sequences only and omits some clones. Under half of the omission traces to an unresolved V gene where checked; the cause of the rest is unknown. The sample has over 85,000 clones on record, over 75% of them singletons. The ten biggest clones cover under 4.5% of the sample. The specimen sequenced was PBMCs. Receptor source: a female donor in good health and CMV-seropositive.

The CDR3 spells CASSLAGVRNEQFF. CDR3 DNA sequence: TGTGCCAGCAGTTTAGCGGGAGTGAGGAATGAGCAGTTCTTC. V is TRBV28 and J is TRBJ2-1; 7 nucleotides align to TRBD2. There are 14 residues in the CDR3. Germline lookup yields CDR1 MDHEN and CDR2 SYDVKM. J gave up 7 bases and V 2 bases, and 5 bases lay outside the gene matches.

The gene calls are TRBV27 and TRBJ2-7; D might be TRBD2 (5 bases). This CDR3 is built from 15 residues. Germline V gives CDR1 MNHEY, CDR2 SMNVEV (reference sequence). V was clipped by 6 bases and J by 1 base, with 16 bases between them. The chain's CDR3 is CASRDFLKPSYEQYF. The CDR3 bases are TGTGCCAGCAGGGACTTTTTAAAGCCTTCCTACGAGCAGTACTTC.

This chain connects TRBV6-4 to TRBJ2-5; no reliable D call. Trimming stripped 7 bases from V and 3 bases from J, with 3 bases between. The CDR3 sequence is 10 residues long. Germline values: CDR1 MRHNA, CDR2 SNTAGT. The CDR3 DNA is TGTGCCAGCAATAAAGAGACCCAGTACTTC. Amino acids: CASNKETQYF.

This clone was observed once. The rearrangement uses TRBV10-1 and TRBJ1-2; D remains unclear. The CDR3 sequence is 13 residues long. Per the germline V gene, CDR1 is WNHNN and CDR2 is SYGVQD (reference sequence). Trimming took off 8 bases at V and 4 bases at J, with 14 bases between the two ends. DNA for the CDR3: TGCGCCAGCGGTGCTAACCCTGCCTATGGCTACACCTTC. Residues: CASGANPAYGYTF.

The chain couples TRBV5-6 to TRBJ1-5; the match to TRBD1 covers 7 bases. The CDR3 extends over 14 amino acids. Germline trimming cut 3 bases from V and 1 base from J; bases unmatched to any gene: 1. The V gene's germline CDR1 is SGHDT and CDR2 YYEEEE. This CDR3 reads CASSWGQSNQPQHF. Here the CDR3 DNA reads TGTGCCAGCAGCTGGGGACAGAGCAATCAGCCCCAGCATTTT. Full variable domain (rest looked up from reference TRBV5-6 and TRBJ1-5): DAGVTQSPTHLIKTRGQQVTLRCSPKSGHDTVSWYQQALGQGPQFIFQYYEEEERQRGNFPDRFSGHQFPNYSSELNVNALLLGDSALYLCASSWGQSNQPQHFGDGTRLSIL.

This chain connects TRBV7-9 to TRBJ2-7, with TRBD2 matching 8 bases. The ends lost 4 bases at V and 5 bases at J; junction bases unmatched: 4. CDR1 and CDR2 from the germline V gene are SEHNR and FQNEAQ (reference sequence). The CDR3 runs 13 residues. The CDR3 region is CASSYSGEDEQYF. The CDR3 DNA reads as TGTGCCAGCAGCTATAGCGGGGAGGACGAGCAGTACTTC. Complete variable domain (other parts from reference TRBV7-9 and TRBJ2-7): DTGVSQNPRHKITKRGQNVTFRCDPISEHNRLYWYRQTLGQGPEFLTYFQNEAQLEKSRLLSDRFSAERPKGSFSTLEIQRTEQGDSAMYLCASSYSGEDEQYFGPGTRLTVT.

V usage is TRBV18 and J usage is TRBJ2-2, with TRBD1 matching 7 bases. Per germline, CDR1 KGHSH and CDR2 LQKENI. V lost 3 bases, J lost 1 base, and 8 bases stayed unmatched. This CDR3 comprises 17 residues. The CDR3 sequence: CASSPSRGRENTGELFF. In nucleotides, the CDR3 is TGTGCCAGCTCACCTTCAAGGGGGCGAGAGAACACCGGGGAGCTGTTTTTT.

The gene calls are TRBV6-6 and TRBJ1-3; D unresolved. This CDR3 is built from 15 residues. Per germline, CDR1 MNHNY and CDR2 SVGAGI (reference sequence). Deletions cut 6 bases from V and 0 bases from J, with 12 bases between. In nucleotides, the CDR3 is TGTGCCAGCAGCGGACTGAGAAGCTCTGGAAACACCATATATTTT. Residues: CASSGLRSSGNTIYF.

This chain links TRBV6-5 with TRBJ1-2; 10 positions match TRBD1. There are 14 residues in the CDR3. Germline V gene data show CDR1 as MNHEY and CDR2 as SVGAGI. Trimming took 4 bases from V and 8 from J; bases not matched to a gene: 7. In nucleotides, the CDR3 is TGTGCCAGCAGTTTAGGGACAGGGGTATGGGGCTACACCTTC. The encoded protein is CASSLGTGVWGYTF.

The rearrangement links TRBV9 to TRBJ2-3; 7 bases fit TRBD2. Trimming cost V 0 bases and J 6 bases; bases outside gene matches: 4. The CDR3 runs 14 residues. Germline values: CDR1 SGDLS, CDR2 YYNGEE. CDR3: CASSVGGSGDTQYF. The CDR3 nucleotides read TGTGCCAGCAGCGTAGGAGGTAGCGGGGATACGCAGTATTTT.

The chain is built from TRBV7-6 and TRBJ1-1; TRBD1 matches at 8 bases. CDR3 length: 15 amino acids. Germline loops: CDR1 SGHVS, CDR2 FNYEAQ. Unmatched junction bases numbered 7, after V lost 4 bases and J lost 3 bases. The CDR3 bases are TGTGCCAGCAGCTCCGACAGGGGTCGGGACACTGAAGCTTTCTTT. This gives the protein CASSSDRGRDTEAFF.

This clone was seen a handful of times. The chain recombines TRBV5-1 with TRBJ2-7, with 10 positions matching TRBD2. The CDR3 contains 15 residues. Per the germline V gene, CDR1 is SGHRS and CDR2 is YFSETQ. V shed 0 bases, J shed 4 bases, and the junction held 4 bases outside the gene matches. The CDR3 here is CASSLEASGGYEQYF. In DNA, the CDR3 is TGCGCCAGCAGCTTGGAAGCTAGCGGGGGTTACGAGCAGTACTTC.

The chain is built from TRBV18 and TRBJ1-1, with D tentatively TRBD1 (6 bases). The V and J ends lost 3 bases and 7 bases respectively, with 9 bases between them. CDR1 is KGHSH, CDR2 LQKENI, per germline. This CDR3 spans 12 amino acids. This CDR3 is CASSPADSEAFF. The DNA of the CDR3 is TGTGCCAGCTCACCTGCGGACAGTGAAGCTTTCTTT.

This clone was observed once. The chain employs TRBV13 and TRBJ2-7; 13 bases align to TRBD2. This CDR3 contains 14 residues. Germline CDR1 and CDR2: PRHDT and FYEKMQ (reference sequence). V trimming: 5 bases; J trimming: 5 bases; junction bases outside the gene matches: 3. The CDR3 here is CASSQTSGGHEQYF. The CDR3 region has the DNA TGTGCCAGCAGCCAGACTAGCGGGGGGCACGAGCAGTACTTC.

This rearrangement joins TRBV7-2 to TRBJ2-1; D may be TRBD1 (5 bases). V was cut by 5 bases and J by 5 bases, with 19 bases left in between. Germline V gene sequence: CDR1 SGHTA, CDR2 FQGNSA. This CDR3 is built from 16 residues. The CDR3 sequence is CASSPRGVGANNEQFF. Here the CDR3 DNA reads TGTGCCAGCAGCCCTCGTGGGGTTGGGGCGAACAATGAGCAGTTCTTC.

This rearrangement joins TRBV11-2 to TRBJ1-2, with a weak D call TRBD1 (6 bases). Germline V gives CDR1 SGHAT, CDR2 FQNNGV. This CDR3 contains 14 residues. Trimming took off 5 bases at V and 5 bases at J, with 15 bases between the two ends. Here the CDR3 DNA reads TGTGCCAGCAGCGCCCAGGGGAATATTTATGGCTACACCTTC. Translated: CASSAQGNIYGYTF.

The rearrangement joins TRBV19 to TRBJ2-5; 8 bases are shared with TRBD1. This CDR3 contains 15 residues. From germline, CDR1 is LNHDA and CDR2 SQIVND (reference sequence). After removal of 4 bases from V and 0 bases from J, the junction contained 4 bases not matched to a gene. In DNA form, the CDR3 reads TGTGCCAGTAGTACCCCGGACAGGGACCAAGAGACCCAGTACTTC. Its translation: CASSTPDRDQETQYF.